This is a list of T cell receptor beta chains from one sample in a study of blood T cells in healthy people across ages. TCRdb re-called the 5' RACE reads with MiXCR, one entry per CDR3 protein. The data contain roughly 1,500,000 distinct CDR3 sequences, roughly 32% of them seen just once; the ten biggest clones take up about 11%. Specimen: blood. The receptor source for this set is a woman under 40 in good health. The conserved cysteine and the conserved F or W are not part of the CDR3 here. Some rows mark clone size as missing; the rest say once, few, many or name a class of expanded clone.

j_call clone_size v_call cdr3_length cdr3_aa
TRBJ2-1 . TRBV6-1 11 ASSEREKEEQF
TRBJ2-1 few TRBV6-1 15 ASSVTLAGNRYNEQF
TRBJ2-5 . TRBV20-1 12 SAREGGPKVTQY
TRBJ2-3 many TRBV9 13 ASSVGLAVTDTQY
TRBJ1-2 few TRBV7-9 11 ASSPDPIHGYT
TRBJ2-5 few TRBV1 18 TSSHRPGLAGSGAQETQY
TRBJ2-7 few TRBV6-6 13 ASSYWEEGTYEQY
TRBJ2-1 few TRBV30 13 AWSGLAGIYNEQF
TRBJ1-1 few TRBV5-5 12 ASTYPTVNTEAF
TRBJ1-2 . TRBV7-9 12 ASSPGTRVYGYT
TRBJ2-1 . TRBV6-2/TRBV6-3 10 ASRMGVDEQF
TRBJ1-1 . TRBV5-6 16 ASSLLTGTGRMNTEAF
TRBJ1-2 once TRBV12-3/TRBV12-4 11 ASSLPGRGGYT
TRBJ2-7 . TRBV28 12 ASILTGGSYEQY
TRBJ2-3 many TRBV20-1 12 SAERGGSTDTQY
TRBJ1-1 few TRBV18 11 ANREGSGTEAF
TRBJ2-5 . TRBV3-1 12 ASSLGLAGSKQY
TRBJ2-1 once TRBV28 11 ASIASSYDEQF
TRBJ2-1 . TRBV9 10 ASGSILNEQF
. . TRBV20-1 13 SAQRRLAAPYEQY
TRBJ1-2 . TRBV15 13 ATSRDRAGGYGYT
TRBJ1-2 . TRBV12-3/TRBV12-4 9 ASLGFNGYT
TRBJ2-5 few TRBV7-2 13 ASQRAGLGGITQY
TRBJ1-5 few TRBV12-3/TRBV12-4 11 ASTGQGAQPQH
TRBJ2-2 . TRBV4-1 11 ASSQVMAGELF
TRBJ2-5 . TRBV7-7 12 ASSSRPGVETQY
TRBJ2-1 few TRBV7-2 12 ASSLVGSGGEQF
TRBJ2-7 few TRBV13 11 ASSWGASDEQY
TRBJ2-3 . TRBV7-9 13 ASSRNRGPTDTQY
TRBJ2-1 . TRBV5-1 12 ASSLGQKYNEQF
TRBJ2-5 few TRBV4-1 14 ASSQELTGGEKTQY
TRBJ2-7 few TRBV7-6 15 ASSLDPPGVGTYEQY
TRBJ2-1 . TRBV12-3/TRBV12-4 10 ASNPGLAEQF
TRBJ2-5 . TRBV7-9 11 ASSPSAGRTQY
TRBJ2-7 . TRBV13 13 ASSFPSSGIYEQY
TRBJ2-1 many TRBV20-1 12 SASAGTSLREQF
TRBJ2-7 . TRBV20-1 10 SADGRIGEQY
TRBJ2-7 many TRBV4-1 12 ASSQDPVSYEQY
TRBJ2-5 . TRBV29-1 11 STRVEAQETQY
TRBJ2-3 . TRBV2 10 ASREEGDTQY
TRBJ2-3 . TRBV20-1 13 SATPAGGLTDTQY
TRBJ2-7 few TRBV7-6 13 AGSLAVRGSYEQY
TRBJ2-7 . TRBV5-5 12 ASSLDLASGEQY
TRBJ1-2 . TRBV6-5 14 ASSRTRAGASSGYT
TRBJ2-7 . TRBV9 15 ASSLSPGPSFSYEQY
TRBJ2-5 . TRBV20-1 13 SARGASGAQETQY
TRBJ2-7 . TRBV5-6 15 ASSPPGTGGLLYEQY
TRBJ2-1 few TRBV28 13 ASLRDRISYNEQF
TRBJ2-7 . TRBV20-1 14 SARDGLAGGTYEQY
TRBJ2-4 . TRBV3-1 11 ASRGGAQNIQY
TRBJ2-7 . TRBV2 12 ASSTQTRTYEQY
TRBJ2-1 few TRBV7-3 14 ASSLSLAGVLREQF
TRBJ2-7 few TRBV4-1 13 ASSHPGTRGDERY
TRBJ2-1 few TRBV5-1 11 ASMGGTYNEQF
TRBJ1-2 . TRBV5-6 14 ASSLSSRQIIYGYT